Below, 3 T cell receptor beta chains from the same sample are listed, as sequenced in a study of identical twins. MiXCR, applied by TCRdb to the 5' RACE reads, yields one record per CDR3 protein. The data show roughly 150,000 distinct CDR3 sequences, with approximately 4% seen just once and 8.1% held by the top ten. The sample comprised memory T cells sorted from blood. These receptors were obtained from a man aged 18 to 29 in good health.

A note on this clonotype: Possible read error: a much larger clone is one base away. The conserved closing phenylalanine or tryptophan is absent in this CDR3, likely reflecting a read error. This chain uses TRBV3-1 with TRBJ2-5; TRBD2 matches at 10 bases. Per germline, CDR1 LGHDT and CDR2 YNNKEL (reference sequence). The CDR3 is made up of 14 amino acids. Trimming cost V 6 bases and J 5 bases; bases outside gene matches: 6. Here the CDR3 DNA reads TGTGCCAGCAGTTCCGGGACTAGCGTGGAGACCCAGTACTCC. Amino acids: CASSSGTSVETQYS.

Notes on this clonotype: Just one base apart from a much larger clone, this may be a read error. This chain connects TRBV15 to TRBJ1-5, with a weak D call TRBD1 (5 bases). Germline values: CDR1 LNHNV, CDR2 YYDKDF (reference sequence). There are 14 residues in the CDR3. CDR3 residues: CATRKGYSSQPQHF. The CDR3 DNA reads TGTGCCACCAGAAAGGGGTATAGCAGTCAGCCCCAGCATTTT.

This clonotype was seen at least ten times. This sequence joins TRBV28 and TRBJ2-4; 11 bases align to TRBD2. Germline CDR1 and CDR2: MDHEN and SYDVKM. The length of the CDR3 is 15 residues. The ends lost 10 bases at V and 8 bases at J; junction bases unmatched: 13. The CDR3 sequence: CAIAEASGGRDIQYF. As DNA, the CDR3 is TGTGCCATCGCGGAGGCTAGCGGGGGGAGGGACATTCAGTACTTC.